This T cell receptor (beta chain) was sequenced during a study of T cell responses to AZD1222 COVID-19 vaccine. On this clone itself: Its antigen remains unknown.

The protocol was immunoSEQ multiplex PCR, while the TCRdb copy is restricted to in-frame clones and leaves out a portion. Of around 80,000 clones listed, more than 85% are singletons. Findings and caveats of the study: The span of vaccine-associated CD4 TCRs extended across spike, with dominance at 160-218 and 743-854. Targets within unmutated variant regions were reportedly found for nearly half of spike-specific TCRs. The breadth and depth of Spike-specific TCRs increased once two AZD1222 doses had been given.

Trimming cost V 2 bases and J 2 bases; bases outside gene matches: 8. The CDR3 consists of 18 residues. In germline, CDR1 is MNHEY, CDR2 SVGEGT. Sequenced here: peripheral blood, sampled on day 0 of AZD1222 vaccination. This clonotype originated in an adult in good health. The rearrangement uses TRBV6-2 or TRBV6-3 and TRBJ2-2, with 10 positions matching TRBD2. As DNA, the CDR3 is TGTGCCAGCAGTTACCCGGCTAGCGGGGGTGCAAACACCGGGGAGCTGTTTTTT. Translation: CASSYPASGGANTGELFF.